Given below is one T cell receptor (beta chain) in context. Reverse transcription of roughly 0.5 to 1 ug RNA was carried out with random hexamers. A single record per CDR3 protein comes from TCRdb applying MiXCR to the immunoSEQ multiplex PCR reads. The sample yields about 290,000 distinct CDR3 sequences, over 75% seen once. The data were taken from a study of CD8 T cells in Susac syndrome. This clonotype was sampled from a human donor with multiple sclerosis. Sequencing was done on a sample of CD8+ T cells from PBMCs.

CDR3 sequence: CASSRRGTDTQYF. The CDR3 DNA reads TGCGCCAGCAGCCGACGAGGCACAGATACGCAGTATTTT. The chain uses TRBV4-3 and TRBJ2-3; D gene uncertain. Between the trimmed V and J ends, which lost 4 bases and 1 base, there was a span of 6 bases. Germline V gene lookup returns CDR1 LGHNA and CDR2 YSLEER. This CDR3 contains 13 residues.